What follows are 10 T cell receptor beta chains derived from one specimen sequenced in a study of T cells in women clearing cervical HPV infection. The assay was immunoSEQ multiplex PCR, and TCRdb's table has in-frame clones only and misses some. This sample's table has tens of thousands of clones. Sequenced: blood buffy coat. The receptors here all came from a woman aged 18-70 years with a cervical HPV16 infection that either progressed to CIN3+ or cleared (not recorded which).

Turning to this clone: Read sequence stops 3 residues before the CDR3 end, and the germline J gene provides the missing end. The chain carries TRBV2 and TRBJ2-3; TRBD1 aligns across 9 bases. The V and J ends lost 1 base and 2 bases, in that order; junction bases with no gene match: 4. The germline gives CDR1 SNHLY, CDR2 FYNNEI. CDR3 length: 16 amino acids. The CDR3 bases that were read are TGTGCCAGCAGTGAAGGTTGGGACAGGGACACAGATACG. As protein: CASSEGWDRDTDT. The whole CDR3 protein reads CASSEGWDRDTDTQYF.

For this clone: The read terminates 3 residues ahead of where the CDR3 ends, so the germline J gene completes it. The chain has TRBV5-6 and TRBJ2-2, with a possible D match to TRBD1 (5 bases). The CDR3 runs 15 residues. Germline V gene lookup returns CDR1 SGHDT and CDR2 YYEEEE. This CDR3 reads CASSFWGRAYEKLFF. The covered CDR3 bases are TGTGCCAGCAGCTTTTGGGGCCGCGCCTATGAAAAG.

For this clone: The sequence runs out 3 residues before the end of the CDR3; the remainder is reconstructed from the germline J gene. The chain combines TRBV5-1 with TRBJ1-1; maybe TRBD1 (5 bases). CDR3 length: 20 residues. With 0 bases removed from V and 2 bases from J, the gap between germline ends came to 26 bases. Per germline, CDR1 SGHRS and CDR2 YFSETQ. Incomplete CDR3 DNA: TGCGCCAGCAGCTTGGCCTCACACGGAGGGGCTGATCGGACCAACACTGAA. It yields the protein CASSLASHGGADRTNTE. The full-length CDR3 reads as CASSLASHGGADRTNTEAFF.

A word on this clone: The read ends 3 residues shy of where the CDR3 ends; the end is completed using the germline J gene. The chain is built from TRBV7-9 and TRBJ2-2; 8 bases map to TRBD1. Germline CDR1 SEHNR, CDR2 FQNEAQ (reference sequence). This CDR3 contains 15 residues. CDR3 DNA, as far as it was read: TGTGCCAGCAGCTTAGACAGGGGGTCTAATGAAAAG. It yields the protein CASSLDRGSNEK. The full CDR3 protein reads CASSLDRGSNEKLFF.

Details on this clone: The CDR3 is cut off 3 residues early in the read; its end comes from the germline J gene. This sequence joins TRBV6-1 and TRBJ2-7; tentatively, D is TRBD1 (5 bases). Germline loops: CDR1 MNHNS, CDR2 SASEGT. The CDR3 totals 15 residues. Deletions cut 2 bases from V and 6 bases from J, with 17 bases between. The CDR3 spells CASSEWGRASLEQYF. The sequenced CDR3 bases are TGTGCCAGCAGTGAATGGGGCAGGGCGTCTCTCGAG.

The CDR3 spells CASTPPSGVSYEQYF. The part of the CDR3 DNA that was read is TGTGCCAGCACCCCCCCTTCCGGGGTGAGCTACGAG. The chain recombines TRBV7-9 with TRBJ2-7, with D possibly being TRBD2 (5 bases). The read gets to within 3 residues of the CDR3 end, and the germline J gene fills in the rest. Between the trimmed V and J ends, which lost 7 bases and 3 bases, there was a span of 19 bases. Germline V gene sequence: CDR1 SEHNR, CDR2 FQNEAQ (reference sequence). There are 15 residues in the CDR3.

On this clone: The sequenced fragment ends 3 residues before the CDR3 boundary, so the rest is inferred from the germline J gene. The chain is built from TRBV20-1 and TRBJ2-5; D is perhaps TRBD1 (7 bases). Germline CDR1 reads DFQATT; CDR2 reads SNEGSKA (reference sequence). The CDR3 has 17 amino acids. V gave up 3 bases and J gave up 0 bases, with 20 bases separating them. The sequenced CDR3 bases are TGCAGTGCTAGGGGGGGACAGCTCCCAAATTACCAAGAGACC. Translation: CSARGGQLPNYQET. The entire CDR3 protein reads CSARGGQLPNYQETQYF.

The CDR3 bases that were read are TGCAGTGCCGGGAGACTAGGAGGAGTCTACAATGAG. Its translation: CSAGRLGGVYNE. The entire CDR3 sequence reads CSAGRLGGVYNEQFF. V and J are TRBV20-1 and TRBJ2-1; D possibly corresponds to TRBD2 (6 bases). The read stops 3 residues short of the end of the CDR3; the missing end is completed from the germline J gene. V gave up 6 bases and J gave up 3 bases, with 18 bases separating them. This CDR3 has 15 amino acids. Germline loops: CDR1 DFQATT, CDR2 SNEGSKA (reference sequence).

As for this clone: The sequenced fragment ends 3 residues before the CDR3 boundary, so the rest is inferred from the germline J gene. The chain employs TRBV20-1 and TRBJ2-7; the D gene could be TRBD1 or TRBD2 (7 bases each). Between the trimmed V and J ends, which lost 6 bases and 3 bases, there was a span of 18 bases. Germline V gene data show CDR1 as DFQATT and CDR2 as SNEGSKA (reference sequence). The CDR3 is 14 amino acids. CDR3 protein: CSATGRDSFYEQYF. CDR3 bases read: TGCAGTGCCACGGGGAGGGACAGCTTCTACGAG.

Points on this clone: Read data end 3 residues before the CDR3 end; the end is taken from the germline J gene. The rearrangement uses TRBV7-3 and TRBJ2-2, with D uncertain. V dropped 6 bases and J dropped 4 bases, with 6 bases sitting between them. Looked up from germline, CDR1 is SGHTA and CDR2 is FQGTGA. This CDR3 is built from 12 residues. Here the CDR3 reads CASRQSTGELFF. CDR3 DNA, as far as it was read: TGTGCCAGCAGACAGAGCACCGGGGAG.